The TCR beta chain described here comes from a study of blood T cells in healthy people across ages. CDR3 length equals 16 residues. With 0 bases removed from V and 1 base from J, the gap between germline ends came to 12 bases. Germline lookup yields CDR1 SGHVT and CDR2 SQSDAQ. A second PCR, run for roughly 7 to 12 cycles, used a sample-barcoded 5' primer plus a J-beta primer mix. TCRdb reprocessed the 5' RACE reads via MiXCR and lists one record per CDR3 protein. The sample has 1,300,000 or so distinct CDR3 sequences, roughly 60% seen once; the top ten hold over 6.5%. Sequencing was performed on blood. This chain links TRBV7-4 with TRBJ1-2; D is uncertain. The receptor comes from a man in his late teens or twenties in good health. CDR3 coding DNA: TGTGCCAGCAGCTTAGCGAATCGATCTAATAACTATGGCTACACCTTC. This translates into CASSLANRSNNYGYTF.